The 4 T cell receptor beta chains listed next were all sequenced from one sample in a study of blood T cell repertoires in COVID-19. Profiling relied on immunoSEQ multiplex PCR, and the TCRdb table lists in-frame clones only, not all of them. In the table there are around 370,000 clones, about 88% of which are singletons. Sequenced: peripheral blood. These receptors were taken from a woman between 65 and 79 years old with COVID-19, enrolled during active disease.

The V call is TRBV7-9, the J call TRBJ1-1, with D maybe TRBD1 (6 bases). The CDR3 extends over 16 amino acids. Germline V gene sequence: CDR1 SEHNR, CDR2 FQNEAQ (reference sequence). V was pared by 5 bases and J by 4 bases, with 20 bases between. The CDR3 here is CASSLNPPQGSTEAFF. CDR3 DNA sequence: TGTGCCAGCAGCCTAAACCCCCCACAGGGATCCACTGAAGCTTTCTTT. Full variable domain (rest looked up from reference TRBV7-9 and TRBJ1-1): DTGVSQNPRHKITKRGQNVTFRCDPISEHNRLYWYRQTLGQGPEFLTYFQNEAQLEKSRLLSDRFSAERPKGSFSTLEIQRTEQGDSAMYLCASSLNPPQGSTEAFFGQGTRLTVV.

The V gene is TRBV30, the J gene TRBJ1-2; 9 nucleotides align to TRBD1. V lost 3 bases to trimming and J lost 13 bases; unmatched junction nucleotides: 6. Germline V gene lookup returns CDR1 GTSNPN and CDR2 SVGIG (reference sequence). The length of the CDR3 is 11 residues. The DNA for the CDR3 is TGTGCCTGGAGCCACCCGACAGGGGGCACCTTC. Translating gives CAWSHPTGGTF.

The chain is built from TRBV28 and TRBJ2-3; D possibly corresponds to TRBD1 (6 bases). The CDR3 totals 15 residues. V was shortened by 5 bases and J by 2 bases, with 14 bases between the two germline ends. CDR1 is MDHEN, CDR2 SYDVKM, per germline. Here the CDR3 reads CASSLRDIITDTQYF. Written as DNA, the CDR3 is TGTGCCAGCAGTCTCCGGGACATTATCACAGATACGCAGTATTTT. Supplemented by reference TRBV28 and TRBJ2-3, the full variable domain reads DVKVTQSSRYLVKRTGEKVFLECVQDMDHENMFWYRQDPGLGLRLIYFSYDVKMKEKGDIPEGYSVSREKKERFSLILESASTNQTSMYLCASSLRDIITDTQYFGPGTRLTVL.

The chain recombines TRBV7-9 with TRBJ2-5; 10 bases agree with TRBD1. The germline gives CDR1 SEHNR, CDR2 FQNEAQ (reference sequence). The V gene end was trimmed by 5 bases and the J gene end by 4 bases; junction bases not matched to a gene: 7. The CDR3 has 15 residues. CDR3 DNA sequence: TGTGCCAGCAGCCCGGGGGACAGGGGTTCAGAGACCCAGTACTTC. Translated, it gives CASSPGDRGSETQYF.